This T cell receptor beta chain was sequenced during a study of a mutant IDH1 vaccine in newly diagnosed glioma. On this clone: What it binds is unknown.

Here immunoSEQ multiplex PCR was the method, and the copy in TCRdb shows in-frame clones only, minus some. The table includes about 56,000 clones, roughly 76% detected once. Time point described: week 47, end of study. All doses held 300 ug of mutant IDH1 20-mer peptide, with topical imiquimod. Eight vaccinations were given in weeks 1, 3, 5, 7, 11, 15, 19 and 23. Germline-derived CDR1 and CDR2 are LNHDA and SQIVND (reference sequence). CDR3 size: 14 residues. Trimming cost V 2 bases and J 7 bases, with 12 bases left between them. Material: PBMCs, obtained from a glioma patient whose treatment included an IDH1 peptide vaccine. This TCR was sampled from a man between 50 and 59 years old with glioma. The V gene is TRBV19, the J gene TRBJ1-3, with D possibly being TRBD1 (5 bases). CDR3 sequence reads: CASSITAGLNTIYF. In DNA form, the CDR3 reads TGTGCCAGTAGTATAACGGCGGGGCTGAACACCATATATTTT.